These 25 T cell receptor beta chains were all obtained from the same sample, sequenced in a study of CD8 T cells in ankylosing spondylitis. A single record per CDR3 protein comes from TCRdb applying MiXCR to the 5' RACE reads. Among 250,000 to 400,000 distinct CDR3 sequences, about 9.9% were seen once, and the ten largest hold 9.1%. Sequenced: blood, either unsorted or a sorted T cell fraction (not recorded which). These receptor sequences come from a female donor with ankylosing spondylitis or in good health (not recorded which).

This clonotype has ten or more counts. The chain carries TRBV11-2 and TRBJ1-1; possibly TRBD1 for D (5 bases). Germline CDR1 SGHAT, CDR2 FQNNGV. The CDR3 extends over 14 amino acids. With 3 bases removed from V and 1 base from J, the gap between germline ends came to 9 bases. CDR3 sequence: CASSFGRGNTEAFF. The CDR3, as DNA: TGTGCCAGCAGCTTTGGTAGGGGGAACACTGAAGCTTTCTTT.

This clonotype was seen a handful of times. Mismatch with germline at one junction end may stem from a read error. The rearrangement uses TRBV3-1 and TRBJ2-2; 10 nucleotides line up with TRBD2. The CDR3 is 18 amino acids. CDR1 is LGHDT and CDR2 is YNNKEL in the germline V gene (reference sequence). This CDR3 reads CACSSLTSGPANTGELFF. The CDR3 DNA is TGTGCCTGCAGCTCCCTGACTAGCGGGCCTGCGAACACCGGGGAGCTGTTTTTT.

This clonotype was seen only a few times. The chain joins TRBV10-3 to TRBJ2-5, with 10 bases fitting TRBD2. The germline CDR1 and CDR2 sequences are ENHRY and SYGVKD. The V segment lost 3 bases and the J segment 5 bases; nucleotides outside the gene matches: 9. This CDR3 is built from 16 residues. CDR3 in amino acids: CAISDGQRGGLETQYF. DNA for the CDR3: TGTGCCATCAGTGACGGTCAGCGGGGGGGCCTGGAGACCCAGTACTTC.

Ten or more counts support this clonotype. The chain couples TRBV27 to TRBJ2-7, with 10 bases identical to TRBD1. The CDR3 loop spans 14 amino acids. Trimming cost V 7 bases and J 5 bases; bases outside gene matches: 8. Germline CDR1 and CDR2: MNHEY and SMNVEV (reference sequence). CDR3 nucleotides: TGTGCCAGCACCGATAGGACAGGGGGGAACGAGCAGTACTTC. This sequence encodes CASTDRTGGNEQYF.

This clonotype was seen ten or more times. The chain couples TRBV20-1 to TRBJ1-2; tentative D call: TRBD1 (6 bases). CDR1 is DFQATT, CDR2 SNEGSKA, per germline (reference sequence). CDR3 length: 16 amino acids. V lost 1 base to trimming and J lost 2 bases, with 17 bases between them. For the CDR3, the DNA is TGCAGTGCTAGAGGAGAGAGGGACACGAAGAACTATGGCTACACCTTC. Protein product: CSARGERDTKNYGYTF.

This clonotype was found many times. V usage is TRBV5-1 and J usage is TRBJ2-1; D tentatively fits TRBD1 or TRBD2 (5 bases each). This CDR3 region has 15 residues. Per germline, CDR1 SGHRS and CDR2 YFSETQ. Trimming cost V 3 bases and J 0 bases, with 10 bases left between them. The CDR3 region is CASSYRDVSYNEQFF. The DNA of the CDR3 is TGCGCCAGCAGCTACCGGGACGTCTCCTACAATGAGCAGTTCTTC.

Many counts were recorded for this clonotype. This chain joins TRBV5-5 and TRBJ1-5, with D uncertain. This CDR3 spans 14 amino acids. CDR1 SGHKS and CDR2 YYEKEE come from the germline V gene (reference sequence). V was pared by 7 bases and J by 0 bases, with 11 bases between. In nucleotides, the CDR3 is TGTGCCAGCTCCCTGAGTTATAGCAATCAGCCCCAGCATTTT. Translation gives CASSLSYSNQPQHF.

This clonotype appeared many times. V gene TRBV12-3 or TRBV12-4 combines with J gene TRBJ1-4; maybe TRBD1 (6 bases). V dropped 6 bases and J dropped 11 bases, with 10 bases sitting between them. The CDR3 covers 11 residues. The CDR3 is CASSPRGKLFF. The CDR3 DNA is TGTGCCAGCAGCCCGAGGGGGAAACTGTTTTTT.

This clonotype was detected ten times or more. This chain connects TRBV5-1 to TRBJ2-3; D remains unclear. Germline V gene sequence: CDR1 SGHRS, CDR2 YFSETQ. Trimming left V 4 bases short and J 0 bases short, with 12 bases between. CDR3 length: 15 amino acids. The CDR3 bases are TGCGCCAGCAGCAACGACACAGCCAGCACAGATACGCAGTATTTT. This sequence encodes CASSNDTASTDTQYF. Drawing the rest from reference TRBV5-1 and TRBJ2-3, the complete variable domain is KAGVTQTPRYLIKTRGQQVTLSCSPISGHRSVSWYQQTPGQGLQFLFEYFSETQRNKGNFPGRFSGRQFSNSRSEMNVSTLELGDSALYLCASSNDTASTDTQYFGPGTRLTVL.

This sequence joins TRBV2 and TRBJ2-3, with 10 bases matching TRBD2. This CDR3 contains 18 residues. CDR1 and CDR2 from the germline V gene are SNHLY and FYNNEI. Trimming removed 8 bases from V and 5 bases from J; junction bases left unmatched: 19. CDR3 protein: CASLSRSLVAGGLDTQYF. CDR3 in DNA: TGTGCCAGCCTTTCCCGTTCTCTAGTAGCGGGGGGCCTAGATACGCAGTATTTT.

This clonotype appeared a few times. The rearrangement uses TRBV19 and TRBJ2-6; TRBD1 might be the D (5 bases). V lost 6 bases and J 0 bases, leaving 12 bases between the germline ends. Looked up from germline, CDR1 is LNHDA and CDR2 is SQIVND (reference sequence). The CDR3 contains 16 residues. In DNA, the CDR3 is TGTGCCAGTAGCCCTGACAGACTCTCTGGGGCCAACGTCCTGACTTTC. Protein product: CASSPDRLSGANVLTF.

This clonotype was observed many times. This sequence joins TRBV29-1 and TRBJ2-6, with 7 bases identical to TRBD1. There are 15 residues in the CDR3. Per the germline V gene, CDR1 is SQVTM and CDR2 is ANQGSEA. Germline trimming cut 6 bases from V and 0 bases from J; bases unmatched to any gene: 5. CDR3 loop: CSVGQDPSGANVLTF. The CDR3 region has the DNA TGCAGCGTCGGACAGGATCCCTCTGGGGCCAACGTCCTGACTTTC.

This clonotype came up a few times. The V call is TRBV5-5, the J call TRBJ1-2; possibly TRBD1 for D (5 bases). CDR3 length equals 12 residues. The germline V gene encodes CDR1 SGHKS and CDR2 YYEKEE (reference sequence). V dropped 4 bases and J dropped 8 bases, with 12 bases sitting between them. DNA for the CDR3: TGTGCCAGCAGCCCCCGGGACCCAGGCTACACCTTC. It specifies CASSPRDPGYTF. Complete variable domain (other parts from reference TRBV5-5 and TRBJ1-2): DAGVTQSPTHLIKTRGQQVTLRCSPISGHKSVSWYQQVLGQGPQFIFQYYEKEERGRGNFPDRFSARQFPNYSSELNVNALLLGDSALYLCASSPRDPGYTFGSGTRLTVV.

This clonotype showed up many times. J is TRBJ1-1 and V is TRBV12-3 or TRBV12-4; maybe TRBD1 (6 bases). The CDR3 length is 13 residues. Between the trimmed V and J ends, which lost 4 bases and 3 bases, there was a span of 9 bases. For the CDR3, the DNA is TGTGCCAGCAGTTCCAGGGGTCACACTGAAGCTTTCTTT. Translating it yields CASSSRGHTEAFF.

This clonotype was counted ten times or more. The J gene is TRBJ1-5, the V gene TRBV18; D remains unclear. Germline V gives CDR1 KGHSH, CDR2 LQKENI. The V end lost 3 bases, the J end lost 1 base, and 10 bases lay between the germline ends. This CDR3 has 15 amino acids. CDR3 loop: CASSPSMGSNQPQHF. For the CDR3, the DNA is TGTGCCAGCTCACCGTCGATGGGAAGCAATCAGCCCCAGCATTTT.

This clonotype occurred a few times. The chain has TRBV10-2 and TRBJ2-3; 7 nucleotides match TRBD1. Germline values: CDR1 WSHSY, CDR2 SAAADI. V lost 6 bases, J lost 5 bases, and 11 bases stayed unmatched. CDR3 size: 15 residues. CDR3 residues: CASSHGTAAGDTQYF. The DNA for the CDR3 is TGCGCCAGCAGCCACGGGACAGCCGCGGGAGATACGCAGTATTTT.

This clonotype was seen many times. This sequence joins TRBV29-1 and TRBJ2-1; perhaps TRBD2 as D (5 bases). Trimming cost V 6 bases and J 5 bases, with 11 bases left between them. The CDR3 has 12 residues. Germline lookup yields CDR1 SQVTM and CDR2 ANQGSEA. The CDR3 spells CSVRDWDNEQFF. The DNA for the CDR3 is TGCAGCGTCCGGGATTGGGACAATGAGCAGTTCTTC.

This chain links TRBV7-8 with TRBJ2-1; 8 nucleotides match TRBD2. CDR1 is SGHVS, CDR2 FQNEAQ, per germline. V shed 5 bases and J 0 bases; nucleotides not matched to a gene: 12. The CDR3 covers 18 residues. CDR3 coding DNA: TGTGCCAGCAGCGCTATAGCGGGGCTCCCTAGCTCCTACAATGAGCAGTTCTTC. Translation: CASSAIAGLPSSYNEQFF.

This clonotype was seen more than once but under ten times. This chain uses TRBV6-2 or TRBV6-3 with TRBJ2-2; D is ambiguous. This CDR3 contains 12 residues. The V end lost 7 bases, the J end lost 8 bases, and 11 bases lay between the germline ends. Germline-derived CDR1 and CDR2 are MNHEY and SVGEGT. In DNA, the CDR3 is TGTGCCAGCAAACCTTGGGCGGGGGAGCTGTTTTTT. It specifies CASKPWAGELFF.

This clonotype came up many times. This chain joins TRBV28 and TRBJ1-6; TRBD1 aligns across 7 bases. The CDR3 is 15 amino acids. V gave up 6 bases and J gave up 2 bases; unmatched junction bases: 4. Germline CDR1 is MDHEN and CDR2 is SYDVKM. Written as DNA, the CDR3 is TGTGCCAGCAGGGGGGGGACAGCCTATAATTCACCCCTCCACTTT. It yields the protein CASRGGTAYNSPLHF.

The table lists this clonotype with a few counts. The chain carries TRBV20-1 and TRBJ2-7; 7 positions agree with TRBD2. V lost 3 bases to trimming and J lost 5 bases; unmatched junction nucleotides: 10. There are 14 residues in the CDR3. Germline CDR1 reads DFQATT; CDR2 reads SNEGSKA (reference sequence). The CDR3 DNA reads as TGCAGTGCTAGTGACGGGGCGGGAGTCAACGAGCAGTACTTC. Its translation is CSASDGAGVNEQYF.

This clonotype appeared many times. The chain carries TRBV19 and TRBJ1-1, with D perhaps TRBD1 (6 bases). V dropped 1 base and J dropped 5 bases, with 11 bases sitting between them. Germline lookup yields CDR1 LNHDA and CDR2 SQIVND (reference sequence). The CDR3 totals 14 residues. As DNA, the CDR3 is TGTGCCAGTAGTATAGTCAAGGGGGAGACTGAAGCTTTCTTT. It encodes CASSIVKGETEAFF.

This clonotype was recorded many times. This sequence joins TRBV5-1 and TRBJ2-2; 7 bases align to TRBD1. After removal of 4 bases from V and 2 bases from J, the junction contained 8 bases not matched to a gene. The length of the CDR3 is 16 residues. CDR1 and CDR2 (germline): SGHRS, YFSETQ. The CDR3 DNA reads as TGCGCCAGCAGCCCCAAGACAGGGCACAACACCGGGGAGCTGTTTTTT. Translation gives CASSPKTGHNTGELFF.

The J gene is TRBJ2-5, the V gene TRBV5-1; 7 bases fit TRBD1. Per the germline V gene, CDR1 is SGHRS and CDR2 is YFSETQ. This CDR3 spans 13 amino acids. Germline trimming cut 3 bases from V and 9 bases from J; bases unmatched to any gene: 8. The DNA of the CDR3 is TGCGCCAGCAGCTCCCCCGAACAGGGGTCCCAGTACTTC. Encoded protein: CASSSPEQGSQYF.

This clonotype was recorded at least ten times. The chain links TRBV12-3 or TRBV12-4 to TRBJ2-2; the D call may be TRBD1 or TRBD2 (6 bases each). This CDR3 contains 15 residues. Trimming took off 1 base at V and 6 bases at J, with 12 bases between the two ends. CDR3 protein: CASSLGGAGSGELFF. CDR3 coding DNA: TGTGCCAGCAGTTTAGGGGGGGCAGGGTCCGGGGAGCTGTTTTTT.